This T cell receptor beta chain comes out of a study of CD8+ T cells in alopecia areata. As for the study in general: Treatment of the treated patients consisted of oral tofacitinib, 5 to 10 mg twice daily.

This clone was seen more than once but under ten times. Both peripheral blood and punch biopsies of lesional scalp skin were obtained from patients who had alopecia areata. PBMCs yielded sorted CD4+ and CD8+ T cells. Once RNA had been extracted, it was reverse transcribed into cDNA to act as the sequencing template. TCRdb's copy holds only in-frame clones and misses some; the assay was immunoSEQ multiplex PCR. This sample yields almost 250,000 clones, of which 67% are seen a single time; 1% to 1.5% belongs to the top ten. The germline V gene has CDR1 LGHNA and CDR2 YSLEER. Trimming cost V 4 bases and J 3 bases; bases outside gene matches: 3. This CDR3 comprises 13 residues.

This clonotype originated in a human donor with alopecia areata. The material was CD4+ T cells sorted from blood, obtained at week 0. The chain carries TRBV4-3 and TRBJ2-7; TRBD2 matches 7 bases. The CDR3 region is CASSRTRDYEQYF. CDR3 DNA: TGCGCCAGCAGCCGGACTAGAGACTACGAGCAGTACTTC.